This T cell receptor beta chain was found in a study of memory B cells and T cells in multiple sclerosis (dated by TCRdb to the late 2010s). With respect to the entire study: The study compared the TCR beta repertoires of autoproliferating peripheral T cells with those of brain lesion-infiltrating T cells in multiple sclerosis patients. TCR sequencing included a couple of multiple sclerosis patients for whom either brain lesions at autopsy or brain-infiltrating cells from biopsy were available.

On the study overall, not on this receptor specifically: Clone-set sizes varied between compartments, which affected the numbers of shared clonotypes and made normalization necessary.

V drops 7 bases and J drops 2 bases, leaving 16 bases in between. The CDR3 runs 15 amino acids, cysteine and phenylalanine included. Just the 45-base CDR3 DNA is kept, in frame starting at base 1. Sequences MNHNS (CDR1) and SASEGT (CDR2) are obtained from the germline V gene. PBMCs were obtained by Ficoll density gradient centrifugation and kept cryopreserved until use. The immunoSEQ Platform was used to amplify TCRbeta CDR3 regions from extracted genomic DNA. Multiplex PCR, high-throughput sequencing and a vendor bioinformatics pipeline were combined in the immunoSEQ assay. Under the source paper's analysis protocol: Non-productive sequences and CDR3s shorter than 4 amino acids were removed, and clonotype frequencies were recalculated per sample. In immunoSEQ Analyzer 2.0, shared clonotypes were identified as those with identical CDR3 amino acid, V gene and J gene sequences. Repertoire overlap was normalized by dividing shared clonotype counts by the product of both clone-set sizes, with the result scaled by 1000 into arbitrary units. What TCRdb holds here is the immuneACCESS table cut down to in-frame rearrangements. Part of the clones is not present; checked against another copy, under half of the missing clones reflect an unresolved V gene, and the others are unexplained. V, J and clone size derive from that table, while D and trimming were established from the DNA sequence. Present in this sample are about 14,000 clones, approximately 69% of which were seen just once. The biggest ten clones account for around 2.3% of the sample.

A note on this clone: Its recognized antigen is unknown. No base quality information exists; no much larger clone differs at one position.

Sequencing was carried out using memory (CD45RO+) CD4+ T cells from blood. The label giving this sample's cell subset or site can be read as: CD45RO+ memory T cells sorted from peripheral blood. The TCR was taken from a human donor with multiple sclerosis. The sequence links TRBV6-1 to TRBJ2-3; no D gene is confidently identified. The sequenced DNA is TGTGCCAGCACCTCCCTTGGGCTATCCACAGATACGCAGTATTTT. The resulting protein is CASTSLGLSTDTQYF.